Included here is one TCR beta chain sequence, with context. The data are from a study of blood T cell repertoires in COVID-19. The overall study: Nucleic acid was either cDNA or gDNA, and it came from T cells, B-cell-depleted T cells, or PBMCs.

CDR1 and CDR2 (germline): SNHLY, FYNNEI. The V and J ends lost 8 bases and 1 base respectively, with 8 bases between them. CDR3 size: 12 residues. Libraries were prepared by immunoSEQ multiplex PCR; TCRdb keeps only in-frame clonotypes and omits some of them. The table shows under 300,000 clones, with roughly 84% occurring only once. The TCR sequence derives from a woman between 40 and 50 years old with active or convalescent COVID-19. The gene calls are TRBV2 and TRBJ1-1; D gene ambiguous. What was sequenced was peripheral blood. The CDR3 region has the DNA TGTGCCAGCGATCGGAGGAACACTGAAGCTTTCTTT. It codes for CASDRRNTEAFF.